The clone carrying this T cell receptor (beta chain) appeared many times. V trimming: 6 bases; J trimming: 1 base; junction bases outside the gene matches: 6. This CDR3 spans 15 amino acids. Germline V gene sequence: CDR1 KGHSY, CDR2 FQNENV. This specimen comes from a study of neurological immune-mediated disorders. Over 190 million TCR-beta sequences from 15-18 subjects came out of each sequencing run. Each CDR3 protein is one row after TCRdb ran MiXCR on the 5' RACE reads. The sample yields fewer than 45,000 distinct CDR3 sequences, about 6% seen once. This sequence joins TRBV16 and TRBJ1-1; TRBD1 agrees at 9 bases. The source material was CD4+ T cells from blood. The receptor's source is a woman between 40 and 50 years old in good health. CDR3: CASSTRQGGNTEAFF. The CDR3, as DNA: TGTGCCAGCAGTACCCGACAGGGGGGGAACACTGAAGCTTTCTTT.